This TCR beta chain was sequenced during a study of a mutant IDH1 vaccine in newly diagnosed glioma. About the research overall: Weeks 1, 3, 5, 7, 11, 15, 19 and 23 were when patients received their eight vaccinations. Patients were started on vaccination 4-6 weeks after radiotherapy alone, or with temozolomide cycles. Earlier care involved radiotherapy, temozolomide, or both, and the majority received both.

Germline CDR1 is SGHTA and CDR2 is FQGNSA. V was cut by 3 bases and J by 1 base, with 12 bases left in between. The CDR3 extends over 15 amino acids. The time point: week 5, during vaccination. Each dose delivered 300 ug of mutant IDH1 20-mer peptide subcutaneously with imiquimod. This clone showed up just a few times. The antigen remains unidentified. Using immunoSEQ multiplex PCR, the repertoire was profiled, and TCRdb retains in-frame clones only, with some absent. The table shows more than 10,000 clones, with more than 75% occurring only once. The gene calls are TRBV7-2 and TRBJ1-1; D is perhaps TRBD1 (5 bases). This sequence originates from a woman in her thirties or forties with glioma. Some clones in this sample may be carry-over from other donors' samples. The sample consisted of PBMCs, taken from a glioma patient whose treatment included an IDH1 peptide vaccine. CDR3: CASSFRGRKNTEAFF. The CDR3 bases are TGTGCCAGCAGCTTCCGGGGACGGAAGAACACTGAAGCTTTCTTT.